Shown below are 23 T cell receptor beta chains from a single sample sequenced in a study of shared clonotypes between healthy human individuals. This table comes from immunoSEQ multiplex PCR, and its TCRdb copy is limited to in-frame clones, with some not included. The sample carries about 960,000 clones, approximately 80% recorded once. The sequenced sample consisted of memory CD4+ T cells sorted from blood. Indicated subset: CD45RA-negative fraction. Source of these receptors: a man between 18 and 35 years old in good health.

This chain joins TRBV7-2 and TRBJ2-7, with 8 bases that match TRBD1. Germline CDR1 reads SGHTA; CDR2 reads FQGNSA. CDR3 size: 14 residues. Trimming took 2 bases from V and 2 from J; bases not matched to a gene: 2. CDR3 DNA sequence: TGTGCCAGCAGCTTACAGGGGGCCGCCTACGAGCAGTACTTC. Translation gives CASSLQGAAYEQYF.

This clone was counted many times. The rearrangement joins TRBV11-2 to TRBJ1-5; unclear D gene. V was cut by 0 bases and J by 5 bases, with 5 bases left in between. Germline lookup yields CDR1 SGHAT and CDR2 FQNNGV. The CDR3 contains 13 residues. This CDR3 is CASSLDTDQPQHF. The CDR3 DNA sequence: TGTGCCAGCAGCTTAGACACAGATCAGCCCCAGCATTTT.

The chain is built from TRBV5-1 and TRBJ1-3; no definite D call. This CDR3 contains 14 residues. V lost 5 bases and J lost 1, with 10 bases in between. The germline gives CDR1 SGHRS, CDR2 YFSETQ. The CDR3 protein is CASREEASGNTIYF. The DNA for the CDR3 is TGCGCCAGCAGGGAGGAAGCTTCTGGAAACACCATATATTTT.

As DNA, the CDR3 is TGTGCCAGCAGTGAAGGGACTAGAGCCTACGAGCAGTACTTC. Amino acids: CASSEGTRAYEQYF. This chain links TRBV6-1 with TRBJ2-7, with 7 bases that match TRBD2. With V trimmed by 1 base and J by 2 bases, 2 bases remained unmatched. The CDR3 spans 14 residues. Germline V gene sequence: CDR1 MNHNS, CDR2 SASEGT.

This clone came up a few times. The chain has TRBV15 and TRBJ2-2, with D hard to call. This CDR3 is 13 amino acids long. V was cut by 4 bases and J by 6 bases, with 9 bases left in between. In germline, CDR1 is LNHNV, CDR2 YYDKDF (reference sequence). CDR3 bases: TGTGCCACCAGCACGTGGGAATCCGGGGAGCTGTTTTTT. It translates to CATSTWESGELFF.

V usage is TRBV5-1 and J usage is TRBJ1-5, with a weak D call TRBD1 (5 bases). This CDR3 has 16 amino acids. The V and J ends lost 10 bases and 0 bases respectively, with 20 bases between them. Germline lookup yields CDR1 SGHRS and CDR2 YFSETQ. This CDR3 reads CAGKTTVPFSNQPQHF. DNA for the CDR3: TGCGCCGGGAAGACGACAGTCCCATTTAGCAATCAGCCCCAGCATTTT.

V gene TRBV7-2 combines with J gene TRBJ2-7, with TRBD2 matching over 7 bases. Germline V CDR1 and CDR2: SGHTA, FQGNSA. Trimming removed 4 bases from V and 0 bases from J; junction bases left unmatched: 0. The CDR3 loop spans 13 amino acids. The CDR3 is CASSWGGSYEQYF. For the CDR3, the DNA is TGTGCCAGCAGCTGGGGGGGCTCCTACGAGCAGTACTTC.

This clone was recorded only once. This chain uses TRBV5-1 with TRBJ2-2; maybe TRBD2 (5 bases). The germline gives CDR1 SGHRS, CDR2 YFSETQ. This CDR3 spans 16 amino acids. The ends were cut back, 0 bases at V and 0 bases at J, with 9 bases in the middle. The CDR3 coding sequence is TGCGCCAGCAGCTTGGCCCCGGGGACGAACACCGGGGAGCTGTTTTTT. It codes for CASSLAPGTNTGELFF.

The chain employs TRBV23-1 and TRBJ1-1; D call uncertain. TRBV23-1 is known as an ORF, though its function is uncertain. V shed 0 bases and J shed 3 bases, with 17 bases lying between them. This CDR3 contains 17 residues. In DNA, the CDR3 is TGCGCCAGCAGTCAATCGAAAGCTGGTAACAGCGACACTGAAGCTTTCTTT. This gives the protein CASSQSKAGNSDTEAFF.

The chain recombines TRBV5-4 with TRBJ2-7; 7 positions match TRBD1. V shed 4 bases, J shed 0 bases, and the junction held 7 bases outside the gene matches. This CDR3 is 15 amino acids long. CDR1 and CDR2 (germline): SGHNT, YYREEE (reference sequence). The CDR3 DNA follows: TGTGCCAGCAGCCCGAGGGCAGGGGGCTCCTACGAGCAGTACTTC. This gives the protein CASSPRAGGSYEQYF.

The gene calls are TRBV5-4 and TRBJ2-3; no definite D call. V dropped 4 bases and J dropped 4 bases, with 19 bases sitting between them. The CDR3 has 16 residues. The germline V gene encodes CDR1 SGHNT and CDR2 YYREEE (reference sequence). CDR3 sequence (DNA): TGTGCCAGCAGCGTATGGGCTCCAGTTTCGCCAGATACGCAGTATTTT. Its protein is CASSVWAPVSPDTQYF.

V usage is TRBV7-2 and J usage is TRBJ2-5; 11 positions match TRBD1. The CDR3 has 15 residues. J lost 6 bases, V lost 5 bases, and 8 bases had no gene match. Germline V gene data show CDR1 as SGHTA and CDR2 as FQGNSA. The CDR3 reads CASSPRDRGEKTQYF. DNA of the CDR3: TGTGCCAGCAGCCCCCGGGACAGGGGGGAAAAGACCCAGTACTTC.

CDR3 region: CASTRSGASTDTQYF. In DNA form, the CDR3 reads TGTGCCAGCACCAGAAGCGGGGCAAGCACAGATACGCAGTATTTT. V and J are TRBV9 and TRBJ2-3; TRBD2 matches 7 bases. Germline V gene sequence: CDR1 SGDLS, CDR2 YYNGEE. Trimming cost V 6 bases and J 0 bases; bases outside gene matches: 7. CDR3 size: 15 residues.

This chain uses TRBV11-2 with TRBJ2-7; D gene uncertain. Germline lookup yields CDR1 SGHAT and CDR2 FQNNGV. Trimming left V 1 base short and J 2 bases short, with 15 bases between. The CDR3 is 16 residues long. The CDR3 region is CASSLGAGVLPYEQYF. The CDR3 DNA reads TGTGCCAGCAGCTTAGGGGCTGGCGTCCTGCCCTACGAGCAGTACTTC.

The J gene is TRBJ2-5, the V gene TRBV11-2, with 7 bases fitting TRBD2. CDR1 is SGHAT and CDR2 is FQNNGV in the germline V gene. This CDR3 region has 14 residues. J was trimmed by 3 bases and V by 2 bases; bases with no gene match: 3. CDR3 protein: CASSLYGLEETQYF. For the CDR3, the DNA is TGTGCCAGCAGCTTATACGGACTAGAAGAGACCCAGTACTTC.

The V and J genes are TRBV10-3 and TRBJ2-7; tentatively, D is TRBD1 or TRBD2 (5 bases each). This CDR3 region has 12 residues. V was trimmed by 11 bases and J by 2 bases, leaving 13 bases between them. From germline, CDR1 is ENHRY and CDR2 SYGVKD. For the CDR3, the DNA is TGTGCCTCCCGGGACGGGGCCTACGAGCAGTACTTC. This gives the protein CASRDGAYEQYF.

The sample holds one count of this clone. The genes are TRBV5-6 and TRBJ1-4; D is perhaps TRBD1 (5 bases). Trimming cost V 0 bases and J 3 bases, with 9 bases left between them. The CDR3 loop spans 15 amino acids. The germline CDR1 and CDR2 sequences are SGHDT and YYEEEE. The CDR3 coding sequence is TGTGCCAGCAGCTTGGTCGGGGCAGCTAATGAAAAACTGTTTTTT. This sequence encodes CASSLVGAANEKLFF.

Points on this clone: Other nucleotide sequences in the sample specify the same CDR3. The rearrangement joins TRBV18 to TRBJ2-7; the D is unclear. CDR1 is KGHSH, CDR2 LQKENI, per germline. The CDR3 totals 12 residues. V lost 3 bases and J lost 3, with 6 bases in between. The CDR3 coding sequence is TGTGCCAGCTCACCGAGCAGCTACGAGCAGTACTTC. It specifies CASSPSSYEQYF.

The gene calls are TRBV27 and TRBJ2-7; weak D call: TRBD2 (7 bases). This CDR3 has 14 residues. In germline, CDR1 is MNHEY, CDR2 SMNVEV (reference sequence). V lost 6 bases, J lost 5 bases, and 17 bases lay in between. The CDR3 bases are TGTGCCAGCAGGGATTGGGGCGGGGGCAACGAGCAGTACTTC. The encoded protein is CASRDWGGGNEQYF.

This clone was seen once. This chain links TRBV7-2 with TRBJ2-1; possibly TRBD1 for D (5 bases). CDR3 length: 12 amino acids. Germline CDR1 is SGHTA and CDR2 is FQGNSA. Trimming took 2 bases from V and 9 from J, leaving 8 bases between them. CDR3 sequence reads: CASSLRGGEQFF. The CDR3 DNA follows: TGTGCCAGCAGCTTAAGGGGCGGTGAGCAGTTCTTC.

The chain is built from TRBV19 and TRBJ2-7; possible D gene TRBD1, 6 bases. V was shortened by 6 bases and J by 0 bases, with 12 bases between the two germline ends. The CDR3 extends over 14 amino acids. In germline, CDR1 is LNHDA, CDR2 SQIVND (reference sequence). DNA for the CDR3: TGTGCCAGTAGAACAACAGGGACCTCCTACGAGCAGTACTTC. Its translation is CASRTTGTSYEQYF.

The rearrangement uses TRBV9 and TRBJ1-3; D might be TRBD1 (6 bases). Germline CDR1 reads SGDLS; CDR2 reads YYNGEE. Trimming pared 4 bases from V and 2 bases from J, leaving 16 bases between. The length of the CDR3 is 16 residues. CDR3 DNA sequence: TGTGCCAGCAGCCTAAACGCAGGGGCCGCTGGAAACACCATATATTTT. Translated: CASSLNAGAAGNTIYF.

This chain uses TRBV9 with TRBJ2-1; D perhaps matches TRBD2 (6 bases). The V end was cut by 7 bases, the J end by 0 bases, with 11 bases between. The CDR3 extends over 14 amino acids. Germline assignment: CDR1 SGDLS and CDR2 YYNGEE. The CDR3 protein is CASGGTVSYNEQFF. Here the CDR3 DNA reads TGTGCCAGCGGCGGGACGGTCTCCTACAATGAGCAGTTCTTC.